This TCR beta chain emerged from a study of identical twins. Findings of the study overall: Modelling approaches yielded underestimates of out-of-frame TCR alpha sharing between monozygotic twins. When twins shared out-of-frame alpha sequences, those sequences had excess low generation probability.

This clonotype has just a few counts. The antigen remains unidentified. Only healthy Caucasians were enrolled as donors. Template switching created a universal primer site, and the cDNA included unique molecular identifiers. TCRdb fed the 5' RACE reads into MiXCR, producing one record per CDR3 protein. The table shows approximately 600,000 distinct CDR3 sequences, with approximately 10% occurring only once. These same data were also listed under a study on yellow fever vaccine responses in identical twins.

The clonotype originates from a woman aged 18 to 35 in good health. Material: PBMCs.

The CDR3 bases are TGTGCCAGCAGCGAAGGATGGGGACAGGGTATCGAAGAGACCCAGTACTTC. Translated: CASSEGWGQGIEETQYF. The chain joins TRBV3-1 to TRBJ2-5; 9 bases map to TRBD1. Germline CDR1 reads LGHDT; CDR2 reads YNNKEL (reference sequence). The CDR3 consists of 17 residues. V was pared by 5 bases and J by 3 bases, with 13 bases of the junction left unmatched.